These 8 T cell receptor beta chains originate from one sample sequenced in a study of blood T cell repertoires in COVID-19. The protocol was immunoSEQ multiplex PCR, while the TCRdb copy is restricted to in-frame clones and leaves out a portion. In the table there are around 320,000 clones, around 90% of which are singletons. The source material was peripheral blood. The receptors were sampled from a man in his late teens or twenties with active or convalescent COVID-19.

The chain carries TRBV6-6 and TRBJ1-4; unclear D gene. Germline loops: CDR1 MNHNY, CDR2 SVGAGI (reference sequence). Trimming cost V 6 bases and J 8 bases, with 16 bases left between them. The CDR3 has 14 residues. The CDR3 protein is CASRMFQDREKLFF. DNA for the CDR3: TGTGCCAGCAGGATGTTCCAGGATCGCGAAAAACTGTTTTTT.

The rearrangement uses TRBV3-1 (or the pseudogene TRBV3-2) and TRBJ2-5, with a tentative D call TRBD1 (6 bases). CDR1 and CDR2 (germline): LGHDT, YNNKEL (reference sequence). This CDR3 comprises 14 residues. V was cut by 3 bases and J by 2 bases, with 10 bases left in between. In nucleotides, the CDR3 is TGTGCCAGCAGCCAGAGGACAGTACAAGAGACCCAGTACTTC. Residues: CASSQRTVQETQYF.

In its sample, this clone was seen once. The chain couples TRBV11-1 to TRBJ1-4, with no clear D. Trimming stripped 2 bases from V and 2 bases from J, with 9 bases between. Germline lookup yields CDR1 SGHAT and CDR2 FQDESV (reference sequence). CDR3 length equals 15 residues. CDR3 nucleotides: TGTGCCAGCAGCTTATCCGGAGGGACTAATGAAAAACTGTTTTTT. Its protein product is CASSLSGGTNEKLFF.

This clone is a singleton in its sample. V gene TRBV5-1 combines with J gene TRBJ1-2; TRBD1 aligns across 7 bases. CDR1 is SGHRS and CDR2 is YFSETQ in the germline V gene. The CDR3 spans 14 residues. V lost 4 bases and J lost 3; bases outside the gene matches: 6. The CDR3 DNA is TGCGCCAGCAGCACCCTGGACAGGTACTATGGCTACACCTTC. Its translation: CASSTLDRYYGYTF.

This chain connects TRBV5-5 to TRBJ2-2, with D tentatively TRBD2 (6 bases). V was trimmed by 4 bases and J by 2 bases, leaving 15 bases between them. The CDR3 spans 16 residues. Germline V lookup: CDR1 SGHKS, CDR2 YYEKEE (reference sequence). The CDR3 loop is CASSTESGLNTGELFF. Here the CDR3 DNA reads TGTGCCAGCAGCACCGAATCGGGACTTAACACCGGGGAGCTGTTTTTT. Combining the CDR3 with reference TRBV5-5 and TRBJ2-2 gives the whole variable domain DAGVTQSPTHLIKTRGQQVTLRCSPISGHKSVSWYQQVLGQGPQFIFQYYEKEERGRGNFPDRFSARQFPNYSSELNVNALLLGDSALYLCASSTESGLNTGELFFGEGSRLTVL.

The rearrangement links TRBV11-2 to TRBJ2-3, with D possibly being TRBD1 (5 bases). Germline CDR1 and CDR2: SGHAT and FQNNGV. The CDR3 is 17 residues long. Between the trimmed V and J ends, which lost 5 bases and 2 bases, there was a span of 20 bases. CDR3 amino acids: CASSVQGALGFTDTQYF. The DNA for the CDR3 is TGTGCCAGCAGCGTACAAGGGGCGTTGGGGTTCACAGATACGCAGTATTTT.

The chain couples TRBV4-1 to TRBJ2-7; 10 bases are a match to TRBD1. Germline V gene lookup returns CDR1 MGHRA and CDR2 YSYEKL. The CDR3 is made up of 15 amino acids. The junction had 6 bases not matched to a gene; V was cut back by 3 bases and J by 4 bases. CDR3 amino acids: CASSQPGQGPYEQYF. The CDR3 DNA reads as TGCGCCAGCAGCCAGCCGGGACAGGGGCCTTACGAGCAGTACTTC.

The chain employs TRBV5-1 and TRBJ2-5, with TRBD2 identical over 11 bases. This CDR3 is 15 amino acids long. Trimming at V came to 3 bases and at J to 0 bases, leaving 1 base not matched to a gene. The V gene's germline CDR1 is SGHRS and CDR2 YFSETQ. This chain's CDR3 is CASSSTSGDQETQYF. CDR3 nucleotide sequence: TGCGCCAGCAGCTCGACTAGCGGGGACCAAGAGACCCAGTACTTC.